This T cell receptor beta chain was sequenced for a study of T cells in tumors after PD-1 blockade. At the level of the study: On average, tumor samples gave about 25,000 TCR templates and several thousand unique clonotypes.

Using immunoSEQ multiplex PCR, the repertoire was profiled, and TCRdb retains in-frame clones only, with some absent. The sample includes 4,000 to 5,500 clones, less than 80% seen only once; the top ten take roughly 15%. The material was tumor tissue, obtained after anti-PD-1 treatment. The sequence was obtained from a human donor with basal cell carcinoma.

CDR3: CASSRREGVRNQPQHF. As DNA, the CDR3 is TGTGCCAGCAGCAGAAGAGAAGGGGTCAGAAATCAGCCCCAGCATTTT. The V and J genes are TRBV28 and TRBJ1-5, with D maybe TRBD1 (5 bases). The CDR3 contains 16 residues. V dropped 6 bases and J dropped 4 bases, with 19 bases sitting between them. CDR1 is MDHEN and CDR2 is SYDVKM in the germline V gene.